This entry concerns a single TCR beta chain. Its antigen is not identified. The V and J ends lost 3 bases and 4 bases, in that order; junction bases with no gene match: 8. CDR1 and CDR2 (germline): LGHDT, YNNKEL (reference sequence). CDR3 length: 17 residues. The sample originates from a study of blood T cells in healthy people across ages. The study, taken as a whole, reports: Across the age range, TCR beta diversity per million T cells fell in a roughly linear way.

A second PCR, run for roughly 6 to 11 cycles, used a sample-barcoded 5' primer plus a J-beta primer mix. TCRdb re-analysed the 5' RACE reads in MiXCR, keeping a single row per CDR3 protein. The table lists around 500,000 distinct CDR3 sequences, about 25% of them singletons, with roughly 3.5% in the top ten. There were at least 6 micrograms of total RNA extracted from every sample. These data were likewise used in another study, on T cells of mothers and their children.

The sequencing sample was made of blood. The clonotype originates from a boy aged 2-9 years in good health. V is TRBV3-1 and J is TRBJ2-5; TRBD2 agrees at 13 bases. The CDR3 region has the DNA TGTGCCAGCAGCCATCGTCGACTAGCGGGGGGCCGAGAGACCCAGTACTTC. Protein sequence: CASSHRRLAGGRETQYF.